This T cell receptor beta chain appears in the sequencing data of a study of graft-versus-host responses after intestinal transplantation. Study at large: Every recipient underwent anti-thymocyte globulin induction, then tacrolimus and steroids for three to four years. Whole-study findings and limits: GvH clones appeared in recipient marrow, some first in ileum or blood.

V was clipped by 5 bases and J by 5 bases; unmatched bases: 4. Germline lookup yields CDR1 MNHNS and CDR2 SASEGT. The CDR3 runs to 13 residues. TCRdb keeps only in-frame clones here, not all; method: immunoSEQ multiplex PCR. Found here are about 21,000 clones, 55% to 70% of them singletons; the top ten hold over 0.9%. This specimen consisted of alloreactive CD4+ T cells from a mixed lymphocyte reaction culture, obtained before intestinal transplant. The subset was: CFSE-low proliferating T cells sorted from roughly 6-day pre-transplant mixed lymphocyte reaction (GvH or HvG direction). This receptor was taken from a human patient who received an intestinal transplant. This chain uses TRBV6-1 with TRBJ2-7; 9 nucleotides agree with TRBD1. The CDR3 DNA sequence: TGTGCCAGCAGTACGGACAGGGGCCACGAGCAGTACTTC. Encoded protein: CASSTDRGHEQYF.